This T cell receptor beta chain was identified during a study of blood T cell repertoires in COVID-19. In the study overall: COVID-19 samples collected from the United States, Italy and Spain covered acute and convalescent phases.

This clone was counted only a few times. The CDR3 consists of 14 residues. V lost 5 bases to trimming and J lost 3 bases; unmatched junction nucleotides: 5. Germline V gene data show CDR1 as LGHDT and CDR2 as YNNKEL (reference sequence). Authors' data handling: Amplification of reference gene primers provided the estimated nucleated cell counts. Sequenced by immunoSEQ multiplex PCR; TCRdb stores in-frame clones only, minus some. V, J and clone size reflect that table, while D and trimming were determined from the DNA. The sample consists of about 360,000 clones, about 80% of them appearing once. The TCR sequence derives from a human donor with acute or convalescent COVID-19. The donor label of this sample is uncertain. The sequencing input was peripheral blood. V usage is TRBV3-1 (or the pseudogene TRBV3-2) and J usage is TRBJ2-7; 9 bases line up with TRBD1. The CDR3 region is CASSDGTGIYEQYF. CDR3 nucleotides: TGTGCCAGCAGCGACGGGACAGGGATCTACGAGCAGTACTTC.